The following is a T cell receptor beta chain sequence with its context. Antigen: not known. This record belongs to a study of cytomegalovirus exposure and HLA in healthy donors. The wider study: Among the 350 to 500 donors who were genotyped, approximately 83% fell in the genetic ancestry cluster that is associated with self-reported Caucasian donors. Findings and limits, study-wide: Later genetic work tied a missense DCLRE1C variant to beta-chain V and J trimming. In an earlier analysis, in 587 donors, most V segments appeared productive either ~87% or ~30% of the time.

The PCR had 60 Vbeta and 13 Jbeta primers. Profiled with immunoSEQ multiplex PCR; TCRdb holds only in-frame clones, not every one. Its listing shows 60,000 to 80,000 clones. Sequenced: PBMCs. The sequence derives from a man aged 35 to 55 in good health and CMV-seronegative.

The CDR3 spells CAISGTYSGIRETQYF. DNA of the CDR3: TGTGCCATCAGTGGTACCTACTCCGGGATTCGGGAGACCCAGTACTTC. The chain recombines TRBV10-3 with TRBJ2-5, with D possibly being TRBD2 (5 bases). CDR3 length: 16 residues. Germline V gene sequence: CDR1 ENHRY, CDR2 SYGVKD. Trimming shortened V by 4 bases and J by 5 bases, and 20 bases separated the two germline ends.